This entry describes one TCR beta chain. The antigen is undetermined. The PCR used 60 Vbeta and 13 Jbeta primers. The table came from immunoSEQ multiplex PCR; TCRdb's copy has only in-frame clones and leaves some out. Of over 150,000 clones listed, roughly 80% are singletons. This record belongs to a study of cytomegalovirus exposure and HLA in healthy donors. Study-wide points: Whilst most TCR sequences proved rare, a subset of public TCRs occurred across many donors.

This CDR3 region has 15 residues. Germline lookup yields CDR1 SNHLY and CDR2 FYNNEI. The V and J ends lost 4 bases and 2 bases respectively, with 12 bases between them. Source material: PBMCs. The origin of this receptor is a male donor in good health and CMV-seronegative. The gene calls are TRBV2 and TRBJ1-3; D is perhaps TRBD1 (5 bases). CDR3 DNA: TGTGCCAGCAGTGGGGGGGGGTTTGCTGGAAACACCATATATTTT. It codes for CASSGGGFAGNTIYF. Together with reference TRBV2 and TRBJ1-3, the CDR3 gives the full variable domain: EPEVTQTPSHQVTQMGQEVILRCVPISNHLYFYWYRQILGQKVEFLVSFYNNEISEKSEIFDDQFSVERPDGSNFTLKIRSTKLEDSAMYFCASSGGGFAGNTIYFGEGSWLTVV.